The 26 T cell receptor beta chains given below trace back to one sample, sequenced in a study of regulatory T cells in long-lasting Graves disease. Assembly of TCR beta libraries relied on iRepertoire HTBI primers together with Arm-PCR of CDR3 regions. TCRdb reanalysed the multiplex PCR reads using MiXCR and keeps one entry per CDR3 protein. The table has 700,000 or so distinct CDR3 sequences, around 32% seen once. Time point described: persistent/refractory GD, antithyroid drugs over 5 years with positive TRAb. Researchers made the TCR library from RNA that was extracted from PBMCs. The specimen was peripheral blood mononuclear cells (PBMCs), collected when the disease was refractory, from a patient treated with antithyroid drugs. These receptors were obtained from a female donor with Graves disease.

The table lists this clonotype with a few counts. In DNA, the CDR3 is TGTGCCAGCCGGACAGGGACCTTCAATCAGCCCCAGCATTTT. It specifies CASRTGTFNQPQHF. The genes are TRBV6-1 and TRBJ1-5; 8 bases align to TRBD1. Per germline, CDR1 MNHNS and CDR2 SASEGT. The CDR3 is 14 amino acids. V dropped 8 bases and J dropped 3; count of bases not matched to a gene: 6.

V gene TRBV19 combines with J gene TRBJ1-5; D unclear. This CDR3 comprises 13 residues. Germline V gene lookup returns CDR1 LNHDA and CDR2 SQIVND (reference sequence). V lost 0 bases and J lost 6, with 6 bases in between. The CDR3 is CASSIDLIQPQHF. The CDR3 DNA sequence: TGTGCCAGTAGTATAGATCTGATTCAGCCCCAGCATTTT.

The rearrangement links TRBV11-2 to TRBJ1-1; 9 bases fit TRBD1. The CDR3 is made up of 14 amino acids. The V gene end was trimmed by 4 bases and the J gene end by 11 bases; junction bases not matched to a gene: 11. CDR1 is SGHAT and CDR2 is FQNNGV in the germline V gene. The CDR3 coding sequence is TGTGCCAGCAGCTCCGTAGTGGGACAGGGTTTCGCTTTCTTT. Residues: CASSSVVGQGFAFF.

As concerns this clonotype: Mismatch with germline at one junction end may stem from a read error. V usage is TRBV5-1 and J usage is TRBJ2-4, with 10 bases that match TRBD2. The germline V gene encodes CDR1 SGHRS and CDR2 YFSETQ. The CDR3 has 15 amino acids. The CDR3 protein is CANSLVTSGQNIQYF. The DNA for the CDR3 is TGCGCCAACAGCTTGGTGACTAGCGGGCAAAACATTCAGTACTTC.

This clonotype showed up many times. This sequence joins TRBV6-5 and TRBJ1-2; D call uncertain. Germline values: CDR1 MNHEY, CDR2 SVGAGI. The V end lost 3 bases, the J end lost 7 bases, and 9 bases lay between the germline ends. The length of the CDR3 is 12 residues. DNA of the CDR3: TGTGCCAGCAGTTATCCGGAGGGTGGCTACACCTTC. Translation gives CASSYPEGGYTF.

At least ten counts were recorded for this clonotype. V gene TRBV7-3 combines with J gene TRBJ1-1; D call uncertain. The CDR3 spans 14 residues. Germline CDR1 reads SGHTA; CDR2 reads FQGTGA. Trimming left V 3 bases short and J 4 bases short, with 12 bases between. CDR3 sequence reads: CASSLKGGGTEAFF. CDR3 nucleotide sequence: TGTGCCAGCAGCTTGAAAGGAGGTGGCACTGAAGCTTTCTTT.

This clonotype was detected only a few times. The chain couples TRBV5-1 to TRBJ1-4, with D unresolved. V was trimmed by 0 bases and J by 8 bases, leaving 8 bases between them. The CDR3 totals 13 residues. The germline V gene has CDR1 SGHRS and CDR2 YFSETQ. Here the CDR3 reads CASSLVEGEKLFF. In DNA form, the CDR3 reads TGCGCCAGCAGCTTGGTGGAGGGCGAAAAACTGTTTTTT. Variable domain in full (rest from reference TRBV5-1 and TRBJ1-4): KAGVTQTPRYLIKTRGQQVTLSCSPISGHRSVSWYQQTPGQGLQFLFEYFSETQRNKGNFPGRFSGRQFSNSRSEMNVSTLELGDSALYLCASSLVEGEKLFFGSGTQLSVL.

In this sample, this clonotype turned up a few times. The rearrangement uses TRBV6-2 or TRBV6-3 and TRBJ2-7; 10 bases are shared with TRBD1. Germline V gene data show CDR1 as MNHEY and CDR2 as SVGEGT. Trimming took 5 bases from V and 2 from J; bases not matched to a gene: 6. This CDR3 spans 15 amino acids. CDR3 nucleotides: TGTGCCAGCAGTGAGGGACAGGGGCGACCCTACGAGCAGTACTTC. This encodes CASSEGQGRPYEQYF.

The DNA for the CDR3 is TGTGCCAGCACTCCCCGGACAAGGCCCTATGGCTACACCTTC. Its protein is CASTPRTRPYGYTF. The chain has TRBV6-1 and TRBJ1-2; D may be TRBD1 (5 bases). The CDR3 extends over 14 amino acids. Trimming left V 7 bases short and J 4 bases short, with 16 bases between. Germline CDR1 is MNHNS and CDR2 is SASEGT.

This clonotype was seen a few times. The V call is TRBV10-3, the J call TRBJ1-5; D gene ambiguous. CDR1 ENHRY and CDR2 SYGVKD come from the germline V gene. The CDR3 spans 14 residues. V was trimmed by 3 bases and J by 6 bases, leaving 12 bases between them. CDR3 bases: TGTGCCATCAGTGACTTGGTGACGAGTCAGCCCCAGCATTTT. Translated, it gives CAISDLVTSQPQHF.

This clonotype occurred a few times. The V call is TRBV6-5, the J call TRBJ2-3; 9 bases are a match to TRBD2. The CDR3 covers 16 residues. Germline CDR1 is MNHEY and CDR2 is SVGAGI. Germline trimming cut 4 bases from V and 1 base from J; bases unmatched to any gene: 6. CDR3 bases: TGTGCCAGCAGTTCCGAAGCGGGGGGCGGCACAGATACGCAGTATTTT. Encoded protein: CASSSEAGGGTDTQYF.

This clonotype was observed at least ten times. The CDR3 here is CASSPQNRDGYTF. The CDR3 DNA reads as TGTGCCAGCAGCCCACAGAACAGGGATGGCTACACCTTC. The J gene is TRBJ1-2, the V gene TRBV7-3; maybe TRBD1 (6 bases). From germline, CDR1 is SGHTA and CDR2 FQGTGA. Trimming left V 5 bases short and J 6 bases short, with 13 bases between. CDR3 length equals 13 residues.

This clonotype was seen many times. The chain uses TRBV28 and TRBJ1-2, with D unresolved. CDR1 and CDR2 from the germline V gene are MDHEN and SYDVKM. V lost 7 bases and J lost 4, with 16 bases in between. The CDR3 spans 14 residues. CDR3 region: CASTPPVQSYGYTF. The CDR3 region has the DNA TGTGCCAGCACCCCCCCCGTCCAGTCCTATGGCTACACCTTC.

This clonotype was picked up a small number of times. The genes are TRBV12-3 or TRBV12-4 and TRBJ2-7, with 7 bases matching TRBD2. Trimming cost V 5 bases and J 5 bases; bases outside gene matches: 6. CDR3 size: 13 residues. CDR3 sequence reads: CASSGPGGHEQYF. The CDR3 coding sequence is TGTGCCAGCAGTGGGCCGGGGGGACACGAGCAGTACTTC.

This clonotype was seen ten or more times. This chain joins TRBV12-3 or TRBV12-4 and TRBJ1-2, with a tentative D call TRBD1 (6 bases). This CDR3 has 15 amino acids. V lost 0 bases and J lost 2, with 10 bases in between. The CDR3 region is CASSLAGGSNYGYTF. In DNA form, the CDR3 reads TGTGCCAGCAGTTTAGCCGGGGGCAGCAACTATGGCTACACCTTC.

The rearrangement uses TRBV7-9 and TRBJ1-3, with D perhaps TRBD1 (6 bases). The germline gives CDR1 SEHNR, CDR2 FQNEAQ (reference sequence). The CDR3 covers 16 residues. V lost 1 base to trimming and J lost 5 bases, with 15 bases between them. CDR3: CASSLGGGGERNTIYF. CDR3 coding DNA: TGTGCCAGCAGCTTAGGAGGAGGGGGAGAGAGAAACACCATATATTTT.

The chain carries TRBV5-1 and TRBJ1-1, with D unresolved. Trimming shortened V by 3 bases and J by 3 bases, and 15 bases separated the two germline ends. The CDR3 is 15 residues long. CDR1 and CDR2 (germline): SGHRS, YFSETQ. As DNA, the CDR3 is TGCGCCAGCAGCTCCTTCGGGGTCGAGGACACTGAAGCTTTCTTT. Its translation is CASSSFGVEDTEAFF. Based on the CDR3 plus reference TRBV5-1 and TRBJ1-1, the full variable domain is KAGVTQTPRYLIKTRGQQVTLSCSPISGHRSVSWYQQTPGQGLQFLFEYFSETQRNKGNFPGRFSGRQFSNSRSEMNVSTLELGDSALYLCASSSFGVEDTEAFFGQGTRLTVV.

The V and J genes are TRBV19 and TRBJ1-1; possibly TRBD1 for D (6 bases). V was cut by 4 bases and J by 2 bases, with 17 bases left in between. The CDR3 loop spans 16 amino acids. CDR1 and CDR2 (germline): LNHDA, SQIVND (reference sequence). In DNA, the CDR3 is TGTGCCAGTAGTACGCAGGATAGGGGGACCAACACTGAAGCTTTCTTT. It translates to CASSTQDRGTNTEAFF. The full variable domain, its missing parts supplied by reference TRBV19 and TRBJ1-1, is DGGITQSPKYLFRKEGQNVTLSCEQNLNHDAMYWYRQDPGQGLRLIYYSQIVNDFQKGDIAEGYSVSREKKESFPLTVTSAQKNPTAFYLCASSTQDRGTNTEAFFGQGTRLTVV.

Only a few counts were recorded for this clonotype. The J gene is TRBJ2-7, the V gene TRBV2, with 9 nucleotides matching TRBD1. Trimming at V came to 0 bases and at J to 2 bases, leaving 20 bases not matched to a gene. Germline lookup yields CDR1 SNHLY and CDR2 FYNNEI. The CDR3 length is 21 residues. CDR3 DNA sequence: TGTGCCAGCAGTGAAGCTACCCCCGGGACAGGGATCAAAACACCACCCTACGAGCAGTACTTC. This translates into CASSEATPGTGIKTPPYEQYF.

The sample holds a few counts of this clonotype. J is TRBJ1-1 and V is TRBV7-3, with D perhaps matching TRBD1 (6 bases). The CDR3 totals 13 residues. V gave up 1 base and J gave up 11 bases, with 14 bases separating them. In germline, CDR1 is SGHTA, CDR2 FQGTGA. CDR3 DNA sequence: TGTGCCAGCAGCTTAAAGGGGGGGGACCGCGCTTTCTTT. It encodes CASSLKGGDRAFF.

This clonotype was found a few times. V gene TRBV12-3 or TRBV12-4 combines with J gene TRBJ2-3; 11 bases agree with TRBD2. This CDR3 is 15 amino acids long. The trim removed 6 bases at V and 3 bases at J, leaving 5 bases unmatched. CDR3 protein: CASRLTSGETDTQYF. CDR3 bases: TGTGCCAGCAGACTGACTAGCGGGGAAACAGATACGCAGTATTTT.

This clonotype has a handful of counts. The genes are TRBV7-6 and TRBJ1-2; 8 positions match TRBD1. Trimming cost V 2 bases and J 3 bases; bases outside gene matches: 5. The germline V gene encodes CDR1 SGHVS and CDR2 FNYEAQ. The CDR3 spans 15 residues. In DNA, the CDR3 is TGTGCCAGCAGCTTATATGGGACAGGCGACTATGGCTACACCTTC. It translates to CASSLYGTGDYGYTF.

This clonotype was observed many times. The J gene is TRBJ1-2, the V gene TRBV28, with 8 positions matching TRBD1. The CDR3 totals 15 residues. CDR1 MDHEN and CDR2 SYDVKM come from the germline V gene. Trimming cost V 4 bases and J 4 bases; bases outside gene matches: 8. The CDR3 sequence is CASSSRTGGIYGYTF. In nucleotides, the CDR3 is TGTGCCAGCAGTTCCCGCACAGGGGGAATCTATGGCTACACCTTC.

This chain links TRBV28 with TRBJ2-1; TRBD1 agrees at 7 bases. The CDR3 covers 21 residues. Germline values: CDR1 MDHEN, CDR2 SYDVKM. V trimming: 1 base; J trimming: 0 bases; junction bases outside the gene matches: 18. In DNA, the CDR3 is TGTGCCAGCAGTTTATCGCAGGCCTCCTCAGGGGGACCGAGCTCCTACAATGAGCAGTTCTTC. It is translated as CASSLSQASSGGPSSYNEQFF.

The chain joins TRBV28 to TRBJ1-5; D remains unclear. V shed 3 bases and J shed 7 bases, with 13 bases lying between them. CDR3 length equals 14 residues. Germline lookup yields CDR1 MDHEN and CDR2 SYDVKM. The CDR3 DNA follows: TGTGCCAGCAGTTTTCAACTCGATGGCCAGCCCCAGCATTTT. Protein product: CASSFQLDGQPQHF.

This clonotype was seen only a few times. The genes are TRBV6-2 or TRBV6-3 and TRBJ1-1; D is uncertain. Germline loops: CDR1 MNHEY, CDR2 SVGEGT. V lost 5 bases to trimming and J lost 1 base, with 14 bases between them. The CDR3 length is 15 residues. CDR3 bases: TGTGCCAGCAGTGAAGGTCCGGTACCGAACACTGAAGCTTTCTTT. This sequence encodes CASSEGPVPNTEAFF.